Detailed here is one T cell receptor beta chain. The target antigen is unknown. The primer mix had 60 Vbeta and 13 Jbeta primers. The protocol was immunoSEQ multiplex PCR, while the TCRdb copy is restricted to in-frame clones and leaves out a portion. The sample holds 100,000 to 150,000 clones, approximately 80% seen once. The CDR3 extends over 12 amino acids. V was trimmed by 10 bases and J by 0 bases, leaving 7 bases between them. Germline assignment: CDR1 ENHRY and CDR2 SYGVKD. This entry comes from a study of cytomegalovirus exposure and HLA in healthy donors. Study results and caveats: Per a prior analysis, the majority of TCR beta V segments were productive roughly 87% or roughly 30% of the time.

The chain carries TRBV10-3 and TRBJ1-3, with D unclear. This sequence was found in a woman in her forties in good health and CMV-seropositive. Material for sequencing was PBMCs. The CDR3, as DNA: TGTGCCACCTCGGGCTCTGGAAACACCATATATTTT. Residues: CATSGSGNTIYF.